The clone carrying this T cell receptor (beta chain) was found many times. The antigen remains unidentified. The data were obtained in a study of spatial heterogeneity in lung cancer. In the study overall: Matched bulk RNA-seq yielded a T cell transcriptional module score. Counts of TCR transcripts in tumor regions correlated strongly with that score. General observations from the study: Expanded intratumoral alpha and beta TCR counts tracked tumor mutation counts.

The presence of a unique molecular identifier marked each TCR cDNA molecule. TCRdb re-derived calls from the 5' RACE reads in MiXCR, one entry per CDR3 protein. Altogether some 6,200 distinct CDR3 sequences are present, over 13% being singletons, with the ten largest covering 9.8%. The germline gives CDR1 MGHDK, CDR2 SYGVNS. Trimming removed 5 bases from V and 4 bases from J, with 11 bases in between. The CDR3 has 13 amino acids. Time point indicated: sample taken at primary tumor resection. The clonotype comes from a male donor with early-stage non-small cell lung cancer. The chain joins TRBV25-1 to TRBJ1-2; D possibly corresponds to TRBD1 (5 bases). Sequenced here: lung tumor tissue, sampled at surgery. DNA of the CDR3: TGTGCCAGCAGTAAAGGGGCCCTCTATGGCTACACCTTC. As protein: CASSKGALYGYTF.